This TCR beta chain was observed in a study of technical replicates of blood from several donors listed by TCRdb under 2017. Taken from cysteine to phenylalanine, the CDR3 has 13 residues. Of the read, only the CDR3 DNA is kept; its 39 bases are in frame from base 1. V is cut back by 3 bases and J by 6 bases, with 5 bases in the junction unmatched. Looking up the germline V gene (reference sequence) yields CDR1 MNHEY and CDR2 SMNVEV. The library was made by the immunoSEQ multiplex PCR assay. This immuneACCESS table, as held by TCRdb, lists in-frame sequences with V and J called but not all clones. Of the missing ones, under half trace to an unresolved V gene in checked studies; the others have no known cause. Counted in this sample were under 100,000 clones; 65% to 90% of them appeared once. Clones ranked in the top ten supply 4.8% of the sample. Of note for this clone: What antigen it recognizes has not been identified. Per-base qualities were not stored, and no clone one base away is much larger.

This clonotype was sampled from a human donor in good health. Some clones in this sample may be carry-over from other donors' samples. The sequence links TRBV27 to TRBJ2-7; a stretch of 7 junction bases matches TRBD2. Material for sequencing was PBMCs. At the DNA level, the sequence is TGTGCCAGCAGTTTTAGACTAGCATTCGAGCAGTACTTC. This codes for CASSFRLAFEQYF.